This TCR beta chain was recorded in a study of Tregs in tolerant kidney transplant recipients. Study-wide results and limits: No direct test of biological reproducibility was done here. Expanding Tregs on activated donor B cells appeared to best identify donor-specific TCRbeta clones. Few patients were studied, so findings need validation in larger groups.

As for this clone: The target antigen is unknown. The sample carries other DNA sequences with the same CDR3.

Assay: immunoSEQ multiplex PCR; the TCRdb copy retains only in-frame clones and omits some. Among about 240,000 clones listed, roughly 80% were seen once. Trimming stripped 1 base from V and 1 base from J, with 5 bases between. The germline CDR1 and CDR2 sequences are SGHAT and FQNNGV. There are 13 residues in the CDR3. This chain joins TRBV11-2 and TRBJ2-7, with D hard to call. This clonotype was obtained from a human donor in good health. Sequences were obtained from CD4+ T cells from blood. CDR3 nucleotides: TGTGCCAGCAGCTTAGGGGCTTCCTACGAGCAGTACTTC. It translates to CASSLGASYEQYF. The full variable domain, in which reference TRBV11-2 and TRBJ2-7 provide the parts outside the CDR3, is EAGVAQSPRYKIIEKRQSVAFWCNPISGHATLYWYQQILGQGPKLLIQFQNNGVVDDSQLPKDRFSAERLKGVDSTLKIQPAKLEDSAVYLCASSLGASYEQYFGPGTRLTVT.